The text below deals with one T cell receptor (beta chain). In the original analysis: From reference gene primer amplification, estimates of nucleated cell counts were derived. Repertoires were generated with immunoSEQ multiplex PCR, while TCRdb's copy carries only in-frame clones and drops some. V and J calls and clone size are given by that table; D and trimming were obtained from the DNA. The data hold 250,000 to 300,000 clones, with around 79% observed a single time. The data stem from a study of blood T cell repertoires in COVID-19. Study information: The cDNA or gDNA used as material had been derived from T cells, B-cell-depleted T cells, or PBMCs.

Germline values: CDR1 MNHNY, CDR2 SVGAGI (reference sequence). V was clipped by 5 bases and J by 6 bases; unmatched bases: 8. The CDR3 runs to 15 residues. The clonotype was recovered from a woman aged 80 or older with acute or convalescent COVID-19. The chain carries TRBV6-6 and TRBJ2-1, with TRBD1 matching 9 bases. Sequencing was performed on peripheral blood. CDR3: CASSQGQGRLNEQFF. The CDR3 DNA is TGTGCCAGCAGTCAGGGACAGGGACGGCTCAATGAGCAGTTCTTC.